These 29 T cell receptor beta chains came from one sample sequenced in a study of cytomegalovirus exposure and HLA in healthy donors. PCR was performed using 60 Vbeta and 13 Jbeta primers. Sequencing used immunoSEQ multiplex PCR; TCRdb keeps in-frame clones, though not all of them. This table holds about 140,000 clones, roughly 83% found once. Input material: PBMCs. The receptors derive from a female donor in good health and CMV-seronegative.

The chain carries TRBV19 and TRBJ1-2; TRBD1 might be the D (5 bases). The CDR3 has 11 amino acids. With 6 bases removed from V and 6 bases from J, the gap between germline ends came to 8 bases. Germline CDR1 and CDR2: LNHDA and SQIVND (reference sequence). DNA for the CDR3: TGTGCCAGTAGGCGGGGGGATGGCTACACCTTC. Protein sequence: CASRRGDGYTF.

This clone was picked up a small number of times. The genes are TRBV9 and TRBJ1-5; D gene ambiguous. Deletions cut 0 bases from V and 0 bases from J, with 4 bases between. CDR3 length: 14 amino acids. Looked up from germline, CDR1 is SGDLS and CDR2 is YYNGEE. CDR3 sequence: CASSVGSSNQPQHF. In DNA form, the CDR3 reads TGTGCCAGCAGCGTAGGCAGTAGCAATCAGCCCCAGCATTTT.

V usage is TRBV4-3 and J usage is TRBJ2-5; the match to TRBD1 covers 7 bases. V shed 1 base and J 2 bases; nucleotides not matched to a gene: 10. Per the germline V gene, CDR1 is LGHNA and CDR2 is YSLEER. The CDR3 consists of 17 residues. The CDR3: CASSQVQGEWGQETQYF. CDR3 sequence (DNA): TGCGCCAGCAGCCAAGTCCAGGGGGAGTGGGGTCAAGAGACCCAGTACTTC.

The chain combines TRBV28 with TRBJ2-1; 8 positions match TRBD1. The CDR3 contains 15 residues. Germline assignment: CDR1 MDHEN and CDR2 SYDVKM. V lost 5 bases and J lost 4; bases outside the gene matches: 7. CDR3 amino acids: CASSTDRGAYNEQFF. CDR3 nucleotide sequence: TGTGCCAGCAGTACCGACAGGGGAGCGTACAATGAGCAGTTCTTC.

The chain couples TRBV11-3 to TRBJ2-5; the D gene is possibly TRBD1 (5 bases). With 5 bases removed from V and 2 bases from J, the gap between germline ends came to 12 bases. The germline V gene has CDR1 SGHNT and CDR2 YENEEA. The CDR3 totals 14 residues. CDR3 protein: CASSHRTEQETQYF. In DNA form, the CDR3 reads TGTGCCAGCAGCCACAGGACGGAACAAGAGACCCAGTACTTC.

The chain is built from TRBV5-1 and TRBJ1-5; D gene unclear. The V gene's germline CDR1 is SGHRS and CDR2 YFSETQ. The V end lost 0 bases, the J end lost 2 bases, and 6 bases lay between the germline ends. This CDR3 spans 14 amino acids. Written as DNA, the CDR3 is TGCGCCAGCAGCTTGGGGGCTGGCAATCAGCCCCAGCATTTT. Translation gives CASSLGAGNQPQHF.

The J gene is TRBJ1-5, the V gene TRBV30, with D unclear. Germline lookup yields CDR1 GTSNPN and CDR2 SVGIG (reference sequence). Trimming pared 1 base from V and 2 bases from J, leaving 12 bases between. The CDR3 is made up of 15 amino acids. The CDR3 sequence: CAWSAKRGGNQPQHF. The CDR3 region has the DNA TGTGCCTGGAGTGCCAAACGCGGGGGCAATCAGCCCCAGCATTTT. Looking up the rest from reference TRBV30 and TRBJ1-5 gives the full variable domain: SQTIHQWPATLVQPVGSPLSLECTVEGTSNPNLYWYRQAAGRGLQLLFYSVGIGQISSEVPQNLSASRPQDRQFILSSKKLLLSDSGFYLCAWSAKRGGNQPQHFGDGTRLSIL.

This sequence joins TRBV30 and TRBJ1-4; D call uncertain. The CDR3 is 14 residues long. The germline V and J ends were trimmed by 3 bases and 6 bases, with 14 bases remaining between them. Germline CDR1 reads GTSNPN; CDR2 reads SVGIG (reference sequence). The chain's CDR3 is CAWRSGFGDEKLFF. DNA for the CDR3: TGTGCCTGGAGATCGGGGTTTGGTGATGAAAAACTGTTTTTT.

The chain is built from TRBV28 and TRBJ1-6; 9 positions match TRBD1. The V gene end was trimmed by 3 bases and the J gene end by 10 bases; junction bases not matched to a gene: 10. This CDR3 has 16 amino acids. Germline CDR1 reads MDHEN; CDR2 reads SYDVKM. The CDR3 here is CASSLGEGQGYSPLHF. The DNA of the CDR3 is TGTGCCAGCAGTTTGGGGGAGGGACAGGGTTACTCACCCCTCCACTTT. The full variable domain, rest sourced from reference TRBV28 and TRBJ1-6, is DVKVTQSSRYLVKRTGEKVFLECVQDMDHENMFWYRQDPGLGLRLIYFSYDVKMKEKGDIPEGYSVSREKKERFSLILESASTNQTSMYLCASSLGEGQGYSPLHFGNGTRLTVT.

This chain links TRBV5-6 with TRBJ1-2; 7 nucleotides align to TRBD1. Trimming removed 0 bases from V and 6 bases from J; junction bases left unmatched: 2. CDR3 length: 13 residues. CDR1 SGHDT and CDR2 YYEEEE come from the germline V gene. The CDR3 here is CASSLGQGHGYTF. CDR3 DNA: TGTGCCAGCAGCTTGGGACAGGGCCATGGCTACACCTTC.

The chain combines TRBV7-2 with TRBJ2-1; 9 bases match TRBD2. This CDR3 is 15 amino acids long. Germline V gives CDR1 SGHTA, CDR2 FQGNSA. The V gene end was trimmed by 2 bases and the J gene end by 3 bases; junction bases not matched to a gene: 2. The CDR3 loop is CASSLSLAGYNEQFF. The CDR3 DNA is TGTGCCAGCAGCTTATCACTAGCGGGCTACAATGAGCAGTTCTTC.

V gene TRBV5-4 combines with J gene TRBJ2-3, with a weak D call TRBD1 (5 bases). The V end lost 5 bases, the J end lost 6 bases, and 19 bases lay between the germline ends. CDR1 SGHNT and CDR2 YYREEE come from the germline V gene (reference sequence). The length of the CDR3 is 15 residues. CDR3 sequence reads: CASSPGLGIRDTQYF. The CDR3 nucleotides read TGTGCCAGCAGTCCAGGGCTTGGGATTCGGGATACGCAGTATTTT.

This chain joins TRBV30 and TRBJ2-7; 9 bases are a match to TRBD2. There are 15 residues in the CDR3. Germline-derived CDR1 and CDR2 are GTSNPN and SVGIG (reference sequence). Trimming at V came to 0 bases and at J to 2 bases, leaving 5 bases not matched to a gene. The DNA for the CDR3 is TGTGCCTGGAGTGTAGGAGCGGGAGGTCCCTACGAGCAGTACTTC. It is translated as CAWSVGAGGPYEQYF.

V usage is TRBV19 and J usage is TRBJ1-1; perhaps TRBD1 as D (6 bases). Germline lookup yields CDR1 LNHDA and CDR2 SQIVND (reference sequence). The V end lost 9 bases, the J end lost 1 base, and 21 bases lay between the germline ends. The CDR3 has 16 residues. The CDR3: CASSLGAWGRNTEAFF. CDR3 nucleotides: TGTGCCAGCTCCCTGGGGGCTTGGGGTCGGAACACTGAAGCTTTCTTT.

This rearrangement joins TRBV4-1 to TRBJ1-2; 10 bases align to TRBD1. CDR1 MGHRA and CDR2 YSYEKL come from the germline V gene. V trimming: 4 bases; J trimming: 5 bases; junction bases outside the gene matches: 10. The CDR3 consists of 16 residues. CDR3 sequence (DNA): TGCGCCAGCAGCCCTTCTGACAGGGGGCGAGGGTATGGCTACACCTTC. The encoded protein is CASSPSDRGRGYGYTF.

The V and J genes are TRBV27 and TRBJ1-5; D is undetermined. Deletions cut 3 bases from V and 5 bases from J, with 8 bases between. The CDR3 extends over 13 amino acids. Per germline, CDR1 MNHEY and CDR2 SMNVEV (reference sequence). CDR3 sequence: CASSLASHQPQHF. CDR3 nucleotide sequence: TGTGCCAGCAGTTTGGCCAGTCATCAGCCCCAGCATTTT.

The chain joins TRBV7-9 to TRBJ2-6; 9 nucleotides match TRBD2. Germline V lookup: CDR1 SEHNR, CDR2 FQNEAQ (reference sequence). Trimming at V came to 4 bases and at J to 3 bases, leaving 7 bases not matched to a gene. This CDR3 is 17 amino acids long. CDR3 region: CASSSLAGQGGANVLTF. CDR3 DNA sequence: TGTGCCAGCAGCTCGCTAGCGGGACAAGGTGGGGCCAACGTCCTGACTTTC.

The genes are TRBV4-3 and TRBJ1-2, with a tentative D call TRBD1 (6 bases). The CDR3 extends over 13 amino acids. Deletions cut 5 bases from V and 8 bases from J, with 15 bases between. Germline V lookup: CDR1 LGHNA, CDR2 YSLEER. This CDR3 is CASSDGTKRGYTF. The CDR3 nucleotides are TGCGCCAGCAGCGACGGGACAAAACGGGGCTACACCTTC.

This clone turned up a few times. Additional DNA sequences in this sample encode the identical CDR3. The chain uses TRBV7-9 and TRBJ1-1; D may be TRBD1 (6 bases). CDR3 length equals 14 residues. Germline CDR1 SEHNR, CDR2 FQNEAQ (reference sequence). Deletions cut 2 bases from V and 2 bases from J, with 9 bases between. CDR3 residues: CASSLQGRNTEAFF. The CDR3 region has the DNA TGTGCCAGCAGCTTACAGGGGCGCAACACTGAAGCTTTCTTT.

The chain recombines TRBV6-5 with TRBJ1-1, with TRBD1 matching 10 bases. This CDR3 spans 13 amino acids. Germline V CDR1 and CDR2: MNHEY, SVGAGI. The junction had 6 bases not matched to a gene; V was cut back by 10 bases and J by 4 bases. The CDR3 sequence: CATRRTGGTEAFF. CDR3 DNA sequence: TGTGCCACGCGGCGGACAGGGGGCACTGAAGCTTTCTTT.

The table lists this clone with a count of one. V and J are TRBV11-2 and TRBJ1-2, with a weak D call TRBD1 (6 bases). The CDR3 spans 14 residues. The V gene's germline CDR1 is SGHAT and CDR2 FQNNGV. Trimming took off 5 bases at V and 8 bases at J, with 18 bases between the two ends. The CDR3, as DNA: TGTGCCAGCAGCGCCTCCGGGACACCAAGGGGCTACACCTTC. Its protein product is CASSASGTPRGYTF.

Written as DNA, the CDR3 is TGTGCCAGCAGTTTCGGGGGTACGGGCTCTGAAGCTTTCTTT. Translated, it gives CASSFGGTGSEAFF. The chain joins TRBV28 to TRBJ1-1; a possible D gene is TRBD1 (5 bases). The CDR3 totals 14 residues. The ends were cut back, 3 bases at V and 6 bases at J, with 14 bases in the middle. Per the germline V gene, CDR1 is MDHEN and CDR2 is SYDVKM.

The chain combines TRBV28 with TRBJ1-6; no firm D call. Germline loops: CDR1 MDHEN, CDR2 SYDVKM. The CDR3 covers 13 residues. V lost 6 bases and J 7 bases, leaving 10 bases between the germline ends. As DNA, the CDR3 is TGTGCCAGCAGAACAATGTCGAATTCACCCCTCCACTTT. Residues: CASRTMSNSPLHF.

A single count supports this clone. The J gene is TRBJ2-2, the V gene TRBV7-2, with D tentatively TRBD2 (6 bases). The CDR3 has 12 amino acids. The germline CDR1 and CDR2 sequences are SGHTA and FQGNSA. The V end was cut by 7 bases, the J end by 6 bases, with 9 bases between. The CDR3: CASNSGAGELFF. In DNA, the CDR3 is TGTGCCAGCAATTCGGGGGCCGGGGAGCTGTTTTTT. The full variable domain, in which reference TRBV7-2 and TRBJ2-2 provide the parts outside the CDR3, is GAGVSQSPSNKVTEKGKDVELRCDPISGHTALYWYRQSLGQGLEFLIYFQGNSAPDKSGLPSDRFSAERTGGSVSTLTIQRTQQEDSAVYLCASNSGAGELFFGEGSRLTVL.

The chain combines TRBV2 with TRBJ2-3, with 8 nucleotides matching TRBD2. The CDR3 contains 14 residues. Trimming removed 8 bases from V and 4 bases from J; junction bases left unmatched: 8. Germline assignment: CDR1 SNHLY and CDR2 FYNNEI. In DNA form, the CDR3 reads TGTGCCAGCGCGGACCGGGGGGGGGCAGATACGCAGTATTTT. This sequence encodes CASADRGGADTQYF. The whole variable domain, filled in from reference TRBV2 and TRBJ2-3, reads EPEVTQTPSHQVTQMGQEVILRCVPISNHLYFYWYRQILGQKVEFLVSFYNNEISEKSEIFDDQFSVERPDGSNFTLKIRSTKLEDSAMYFCASADRGGADTQYFGPGTRLTVL.

The rearrangement joins TRBV30 to TRBJ2-6; D perhaps matches TRBD2 (7 bases). Germline CDR1 is GTSNPN and CDR2 is SVGIG (reference sequence). The CDR3 runs to 17 residues. Trimming removed 8 bases at V and 0 bases at J, with 20 bases between. CDR3 protein: CAESPWGGASGANVLTF. CDR3 nucleotides: TGTGCCGAGTCTCCGTGGGGGGGGGCCTCTGGGGCCAACGTCCTGACTTTC.

In its sample, this clone was seen a few times. The chain has TRBV19 and TRBJ1-5, with 7 positions matching TRBD1. Trimming took 7 bases from V and 3 from J; bases not matched to a gene: 3. This CDR3 is built from 13 residues. CDR1 is LNHDA and CDR2 is SQIVND in the germline V gene (reference sequence). The CDR3, as DNA: TGTGCCAGTACGGACAGGAACAATCAGCCCCAGCATTTT. Its translation is CASTDRNNQPQHF.

Only one count was recorded for this clone. The gene calls are TRBV7-6 and TRBJ1-4, with 11 nucleotides matching TRBD1. V gave up 5 bases and J gave up 5 bases; unmatched junction bases: 7. CDR1 is SGHVS and CDR2 is FNYEAQ in the germline V gene. This CDR3 comprises 16 residues. Here the CDR3 reads CASSGGWDRGNEKLFF. Written as DNA, the CDR3 is TGTGCCAGCAGCGGGGGTTGGGACAGGGGGAATGAAAAACTGTTTTTT.

The chain joins TRBV2 to TRBJ1-2; D unresolved. The CDR3 runs 13 residues. V was pared by 8 bases and J by 8 bases, with 18 bases between. CDR1 is SNHLY, CDR2 FYNNEI, per germline. Here the CDR3 reads CASPRAFLEGYTF. As DNA, the CDR3 is TGTGCCAGCCCGAGGGCATTCTTGGAAGGCTACACCTTC.